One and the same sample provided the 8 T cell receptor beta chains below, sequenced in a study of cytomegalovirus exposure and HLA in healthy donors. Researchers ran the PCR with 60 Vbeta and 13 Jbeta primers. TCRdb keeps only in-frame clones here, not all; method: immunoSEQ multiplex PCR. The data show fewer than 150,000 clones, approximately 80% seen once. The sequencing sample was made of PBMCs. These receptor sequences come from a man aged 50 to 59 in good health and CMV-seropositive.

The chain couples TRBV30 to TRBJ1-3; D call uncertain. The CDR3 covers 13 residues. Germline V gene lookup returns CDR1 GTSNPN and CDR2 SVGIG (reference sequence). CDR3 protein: CAVGHLSGNTIYF. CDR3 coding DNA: TGTGCGGTGGGCCATCTCTCTGGAAACACCATATATTTT.

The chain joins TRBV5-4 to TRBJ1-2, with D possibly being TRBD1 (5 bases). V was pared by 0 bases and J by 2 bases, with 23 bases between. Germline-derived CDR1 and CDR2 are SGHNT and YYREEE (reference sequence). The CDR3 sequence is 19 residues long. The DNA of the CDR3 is TGTGCCAGCAGCTTGGTTCCAGGGTCATTAGGGTTAGGAAACTATGGCTACACCTTC. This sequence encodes CASSLVPGSLGLGNYGYTF.

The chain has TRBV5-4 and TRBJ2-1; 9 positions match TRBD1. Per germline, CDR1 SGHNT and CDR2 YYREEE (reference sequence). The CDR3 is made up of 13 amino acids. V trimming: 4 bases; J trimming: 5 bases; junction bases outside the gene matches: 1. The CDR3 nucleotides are TGTGCCAGCAGCCGACAGGGGGACAATGAGCAGTTCTTC. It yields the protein CASSRQGDNEQFF.

The CDR3 nucleotides read TGTGCCAGCAGCGTAGCTTTGAGGGGGAATACCGGGGAGCTGTTTTTT. Translation: CASSVALRGNTGELFF. The V and J genes are TRBV9 and TRBJ2-2; weak D call: TRBD1 (6 bases). Per the germline V gene, CDR1 is SGDLS and CDR2 is YYNGEE. V gave up 0 bases and J gave up 5 bases, with 14 bases separating them. The CDR3 runs 16 residues.

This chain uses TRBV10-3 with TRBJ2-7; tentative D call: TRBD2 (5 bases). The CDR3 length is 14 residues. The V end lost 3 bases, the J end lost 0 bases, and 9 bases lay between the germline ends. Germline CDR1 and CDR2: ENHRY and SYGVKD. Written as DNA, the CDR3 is TGTGCCATCAGTGATAAGAGCGGCTCCTACGAGCAGTACTTC. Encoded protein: CAISDKSGSYEQYF.

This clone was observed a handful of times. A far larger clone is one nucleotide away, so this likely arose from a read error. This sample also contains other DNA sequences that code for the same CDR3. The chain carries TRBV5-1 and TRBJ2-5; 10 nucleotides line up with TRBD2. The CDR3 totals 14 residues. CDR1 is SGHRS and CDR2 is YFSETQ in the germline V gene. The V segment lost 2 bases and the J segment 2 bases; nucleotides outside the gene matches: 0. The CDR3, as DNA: TGCGCCAGCAGCTTAGCGGGGGGGCAAGAGACCCAGTACTTC. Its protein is CASSLAGGQETQYF.

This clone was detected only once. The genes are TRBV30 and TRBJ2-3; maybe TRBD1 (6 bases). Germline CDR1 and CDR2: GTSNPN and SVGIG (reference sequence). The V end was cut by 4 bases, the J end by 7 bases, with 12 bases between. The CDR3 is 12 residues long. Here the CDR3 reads CAWTGVGNTQYF. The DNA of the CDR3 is TGTGCCTGGACAGGGGTCGGAAATACGCAGTATTTT.

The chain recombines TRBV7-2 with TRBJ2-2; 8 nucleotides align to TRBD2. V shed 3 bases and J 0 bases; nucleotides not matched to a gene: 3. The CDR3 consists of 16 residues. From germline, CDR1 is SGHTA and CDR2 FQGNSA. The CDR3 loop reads CASSLGGLANTGELFF. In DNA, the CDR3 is TGTGCCAGCAGCTTGGGGGGACTAGCGAACACCGGGGAGCTGTTTTTT.